The 5 T cell receptor beta chains below all came from one sample that was sequenced in a study of shared clonotypes between healthy human individuals. Only CD45RO-negative cells positively selected for CCR7 counted as naive CD8 cells, so terminally differentiated effector memory CD45RA+ cells were excluded. TCRdb's copy holds only in-frame clones and misses some; the assay was immunoSEQ multiplex PCR. The sample lists about 2.1 million clones, just over 90% occurring once. Sequencing was performed on naive CD8+ T cells from PBMCs. These receptors were taken from a man aged 18 to 29 in good health. Some clones in this sample may be carry-over from other donors' samples.

The chain has TRBV7-9 and TRBJ1-2; possibly TRBD1 for D (5 bases). This CDR3 has 15 amino acids. With 1 base removed from V and 6 bases from J, the gap between germline ends came to 15 bases. The germline gives CDR1 SEHNR, CDR2 FQNEAQ (reference sequence). In DNA, the CDR3 is TGTGCCAGCAGCTTAGGTTTTGCAGGGTTTGATGGCTACACCTTC. Its protein product is CASSLGFAGFDGYTF. Drawing the rest from reference TRBV7-9 and TRBJ1-2, the complete variable domain is DTGVSQNPRHKITKRGQNVTFRCDPISEHNRLYWYRQTLGQGPEFLTYFQNEAQLEKSRLLSDRFSAERPKGSFSTLEIQRTEQGDSAMYLCASSLGFAGFDGYTFGSGTRLTVV.

The chain couples TRBV21-1 to TRBJ2-1; TRBD1 is taken as the D call from the table, unchecked against the DNA. TRBV21-1 corresponds to a pseudogene. The CDR3 has 16 amino acids. The CDR3 bases are TGTGCCAGCAGCAACAGGGGGGCTGGTGGGCGCAATGAGCAGTTCTTC. It codes for CASSNRGAGGRNEQFF.

The chain recombines TRBV13 with TRBJ2-7; tentatively, D is TRBD2 (5 bases). Per the germline V gene, CDR1 is PRHDT and CDR2 is FYEKMQ (reference sequence). The V and J ends lost 4 bases and 1 base respectively, with 23 bases between them. The CDR3 spans 18 residues. DNA for the CDR3: TGTGCCAGCAGCTCAACTGCGGGCGCGAAGTCCGTTTCCTACGAGCAGTACTTC. Translating it yields CASSSTAGAKSVSYEQYF.

A single count supports this clone. Other DNA sequences in this sample translate to the same CDR3. The V call is TRBV27, the J call TRBJ1-5; 7 positions match TRBD1. In germline, CDR1 is MNHEY, CDR2 SMNVEV (reference sequence). The CDR3 covers 14 residues. The ends lost 5 bases at V and 1 base at J; junction bases unmatched: 2. CDR3 sequence (DNA): TGTGCCAGCAGTCCGGGACAGAGCAATCAGCCCCAGCATTTT. Protein: CASSPGQSNQPQHF.

This sequence joins TRBV9 and TRBJ1-1; no clear D gene. Trimming stripped 0 bases from V and 2 bases from J, with 11 bases between. CDR1 is SGDLS and CDR2 is YYNGEE in the germline V gene. This CDR3 is built from 15 residues. The CDR3 DNA reads as TGTGCCAGCAGCGTAGTCGACACGGCTAACACTGAAGCTTTCTTT. This codes for CASSVVDTANTEAFF.